This record concerns one TCR beta chain sequence. Germline V gene data show CDR1 as LNHNV and CDR2 as YYDKDF (reference sequence). This CDR3 is built from 16 residues. The trim removed 4 bases at V and 4 bases at J, leaving 3 bases unmatched. With random hexamers, reverse transcription was performed on about 0.5 to 1 ug of RNA. TCRdb called the immunoSEQ multiplex PCR reads again in MiXCR, with one record for every CDR3 protein. This sample carries 45,000 or so distinct CDR3 sequences, 93% of them seen once, and the ten largest clones take about 0.54%. The data stem from a study of CD8 T cells in Susac syndrome.

Specimen: CD8+ T cells from PBMCs. This TCR was recovered from a human donor in good health. The chain combines TRBV15 with TRBJ2-3; TRBD2 matches 15 bases. The DNA for the CDR3 is TGTGCCACCAGCACCGGGACTAGCGGGAGGTCAGATACGCAGTATTTT. Translated: CATSTGTSGRSDTQYF.